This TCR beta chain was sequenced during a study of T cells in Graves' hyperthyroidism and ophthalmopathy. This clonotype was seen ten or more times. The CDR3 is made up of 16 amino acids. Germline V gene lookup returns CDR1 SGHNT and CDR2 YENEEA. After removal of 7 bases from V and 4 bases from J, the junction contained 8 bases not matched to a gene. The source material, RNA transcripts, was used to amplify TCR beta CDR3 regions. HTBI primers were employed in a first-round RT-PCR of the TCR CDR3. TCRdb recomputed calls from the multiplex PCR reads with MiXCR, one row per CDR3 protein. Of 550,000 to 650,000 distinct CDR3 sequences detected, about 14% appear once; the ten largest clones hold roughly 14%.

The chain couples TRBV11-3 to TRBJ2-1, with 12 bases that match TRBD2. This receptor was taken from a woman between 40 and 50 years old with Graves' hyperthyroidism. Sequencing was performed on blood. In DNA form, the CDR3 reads TGTGCCAGCACGCGACTAGCGGGAGACCAGTACAATGAGCAGTTCTTC. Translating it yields CASTRLAGDQYNEQFF.